This entry concerns a single TCR beta chain. The antigen is undetermined. Assay used: immunoSEQ multiplex PCR; TCRdb lists only in-frame clones, some missing. The sample has approximately 100,000 clones; roughly 86% are singletons. This CDR3 comprises 15 residues. J was trimmed by 3 bases and V by 0 bases; bases with no gene match: 4. Germline V gene data show CDR1 as GTSNPN and CDR2 as SVGIG (reference sequence). This record belongs to a study of T cell responses to AZD1222 COVID-19 vaccine. Notes on the study in general: At 160-218 and 743-854, vaccine-associated CD4 TCRs were dominant, and they spanned spike.

The sequence was obtained from an adult in good health. The starting material was peripheral blood, obtained on day 0 of MenACWY control vaccination. J is TRBJ2-1 and V is TRBV30; 8 bases map to TRBD1. This CDR3 reads CAWSVGQGDYNEQFF. CDR3 DNA: TGTGCCTGGAGTGTAGGACAGGGAGACTACAATGAGCAGTTCTTC. Complete variable domain (other parts from reference TRBV30 and TRBJ2-1): SQTIHQWPATLVQPVGSPLSLECTVEGTSNPNLYWYRQAAGRGLQLLFYSVGIGQISSEVPQNLSASRPQDRQFILSSKKLLLSDSGFYLCAWSVGQGDYNEQFFGPGTRLTVL.